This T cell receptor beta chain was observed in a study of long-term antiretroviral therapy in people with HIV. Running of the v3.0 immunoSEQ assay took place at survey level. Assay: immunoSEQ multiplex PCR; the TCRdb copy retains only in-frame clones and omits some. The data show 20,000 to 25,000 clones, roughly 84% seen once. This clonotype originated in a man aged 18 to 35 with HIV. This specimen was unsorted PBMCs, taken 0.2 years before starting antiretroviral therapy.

This CDR3 is CSVEVRGVNTEAFF. CDR3 sequence (DNA): TGCAGCGTTGAAGTAAGGGGGGTGAACACTGAAGCTTTCTTT. The V call is TRBV29-1, the J call TRBJ1-1; possibly TRBD1 for D (6 bases). This CDR3 has 14 amino acids. Germline CDR1 SQVTM, CDR2 ANQGSEA. V shed 1 base and J shed 0 bases, with 9 bases lying between them.